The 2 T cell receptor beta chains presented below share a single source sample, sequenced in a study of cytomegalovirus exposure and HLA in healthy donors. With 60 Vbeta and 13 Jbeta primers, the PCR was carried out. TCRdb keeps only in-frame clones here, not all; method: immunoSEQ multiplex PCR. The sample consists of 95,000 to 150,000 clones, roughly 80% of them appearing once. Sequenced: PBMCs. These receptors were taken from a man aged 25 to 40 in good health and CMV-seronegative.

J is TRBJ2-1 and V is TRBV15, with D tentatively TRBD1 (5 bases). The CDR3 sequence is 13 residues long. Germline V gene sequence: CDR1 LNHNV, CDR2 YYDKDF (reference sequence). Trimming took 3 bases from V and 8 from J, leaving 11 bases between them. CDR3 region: CATSRQGRHEQFF. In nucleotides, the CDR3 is TGTGCCACCAGCAGGCAGGGTCGCCATGAGCAGTTCTTC.

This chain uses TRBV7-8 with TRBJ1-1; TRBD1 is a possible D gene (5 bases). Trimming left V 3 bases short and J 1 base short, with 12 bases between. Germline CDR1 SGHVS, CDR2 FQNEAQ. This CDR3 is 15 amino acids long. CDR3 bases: TGTGCCAGCAGCTTCTACGGGGGGGGGAACACTGAAGCTTTCTTT. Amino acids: CASSFYGGGNTEAFF.